Sequencing of this T cell receptor beta chain was carried out in a study of blood T cell repertoires in COVID-19. The germline V and J ends were trimmed by 3 bases and 0 bases, with 12 bases remaining between them. The CDR3 length is 15 residues. Germline lookup yields CDR1 SGHTA and CDR2 FQGNSA. The repertoire was sequenced with immunoSEQ multiplex PCR; TCRdb's copy has only in-frame clones and lacks some. Of 200,000 or so clones listed, around 83% are singletons. The receptor was isolated from a middle-aged man who had recovered from COVID-19. The sequencing input was peripheral blood. V usage is TRBV7-2 and J usage is TRBJ2-7; maybe TRBD2 (5 bases). The CDR3 reads CASSFLSGASYEQYF. The CDR3 DNA follows: TGTGCCAGCAGCTTTCTGAGCGGCGCCTCCTACGAGCAGTACTTC.